This TCR beta chain was recovered during a study of beta chain features in type 1 diabetes. The study's findings and limits: Fewer insertions but more deletions were seen at VDJ junctions in type 1 diabetes patients.

Comment on this clone: Antigen unknown.

V lost 0 bases, J lost 7 bases, and 19 bases lay in between. The CDR3 contains 15 residues. Per the germline V gene, CDR1 is GTSNPN and CDR2 is SVGIG (reference sequence). All of the isolated RNA was reverse transcribed, so expressed TCRB transcripts were sequenced. The protocol was immunoSEQ multiplex PCR, while the TCRdb copy is restricted to in-frame clones and leaves out a portion. The table shows around 310,000 clones, with approximately 10% occurring only once. The material sequenced was naive CD4+ T cells from blood. The gene calls are TRBV30 and TRBJ2-7; D possibly corresponds to TRBD2 (5 bases). The TCR comes from a woman in her 30s in good health. The CDR3 coding sequence is TGTGCCTGGAGTGTACGAGGGTTGCGAACAAGTGAGCAGTACTTC. It yields the protein CAWSVRGLRTSEQYF.